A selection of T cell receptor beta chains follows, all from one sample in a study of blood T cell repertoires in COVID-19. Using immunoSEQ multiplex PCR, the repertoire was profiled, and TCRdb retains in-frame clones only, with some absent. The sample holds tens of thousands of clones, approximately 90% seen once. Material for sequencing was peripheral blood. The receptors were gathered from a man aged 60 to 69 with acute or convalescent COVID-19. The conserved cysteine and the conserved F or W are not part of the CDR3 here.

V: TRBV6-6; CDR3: ASSLQGYSGANVLT
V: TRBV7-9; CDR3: ASSADRKPYYGYT
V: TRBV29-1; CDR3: SAGHRKNIQY
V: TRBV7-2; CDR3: ASSPRTGEGSPLH
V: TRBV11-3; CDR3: ASSSGGVGSGNTIY
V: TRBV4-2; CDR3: ASSQGGLASYEQY
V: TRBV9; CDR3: ASSATAAGGPGNTIY
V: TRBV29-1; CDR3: SGAASGINTGELF
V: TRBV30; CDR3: AWRGQGSGAF
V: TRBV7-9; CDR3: ASSYSSEAYGYT
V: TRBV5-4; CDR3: ASSFPGTSGYNEQF
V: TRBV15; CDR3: ATSRGQGGETQY
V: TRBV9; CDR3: ASSVGGQTNEKLF
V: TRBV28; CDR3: ASRSGQAVYGYT
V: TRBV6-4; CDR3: ASRMDSDIGELF
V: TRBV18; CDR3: ASTPRTPLSTDTQY
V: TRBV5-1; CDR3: ASSLASGRASGSYNEQF
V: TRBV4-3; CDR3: ASSLATVSYEQY
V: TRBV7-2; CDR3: ASSGRWTGDQPQH
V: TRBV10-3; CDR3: AISARLADTQY
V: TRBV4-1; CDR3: ASSHRGGLNTEAF
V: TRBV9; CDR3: ASSVGTGGAEGYT
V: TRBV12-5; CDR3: ASGLRLAGDEQF
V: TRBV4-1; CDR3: ASSRKGVAEGTDTQY
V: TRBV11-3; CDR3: ASSSRAGEQF
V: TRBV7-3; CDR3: ASSLQRTGAQETQY
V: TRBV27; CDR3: ASSPGFYPNQPQH
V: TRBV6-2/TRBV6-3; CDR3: ASSYADRVARNIQY
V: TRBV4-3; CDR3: ASSPSRQRGNTGELF
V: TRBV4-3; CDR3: ASSQLINTGELF
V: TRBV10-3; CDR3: AISASNTGELF
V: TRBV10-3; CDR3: AIRQGSTEAF
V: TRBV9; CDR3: ASSASRVSGRAAEQY
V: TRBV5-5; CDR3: ASSESLGQAYTYEQY
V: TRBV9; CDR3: ASSVGGGWEEKLF
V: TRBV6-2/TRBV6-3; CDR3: ASSQGLIAGELF
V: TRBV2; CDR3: ASSAQGGQGARPHRGGTDTQY
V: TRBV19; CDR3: ATSLAGVSNEQF
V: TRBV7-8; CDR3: ASSLVASLTDTQY
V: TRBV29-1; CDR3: SVEAQPNTEAF
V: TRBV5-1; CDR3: ASSPEPARNQPQH
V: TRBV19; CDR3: ASSLATGGGYT
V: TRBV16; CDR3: ASSQSFAGVVLYT
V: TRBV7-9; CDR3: ASSLGVGLNEQF
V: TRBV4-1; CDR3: ASSQGSRGGVEQY
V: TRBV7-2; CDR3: ASSYPGLAGGEQF
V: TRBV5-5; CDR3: ASSLVGGARRTAF
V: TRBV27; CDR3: ASSFQQGGEQY
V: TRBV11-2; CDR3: ASSRVVRELEETQY
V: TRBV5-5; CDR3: ASSSINEKLF